This T cell receptor (beta chain) is from a study of blood T cells in healthy people across ages. General study findings and limits: More naive CD4+ cells and higher diversity marked long-lived donors relative to aged donors. Those diversity estimates obtained from one million T cells were thought to be underestimates.

About this clonotype: No antigen is known for it.

Germline lookup yields CDR1 MNHEY and CDR2 SVGAGI. The V gene lost 5 bases and the J gene lost 4 bases, with 12 bases spanning the gap. The CDR3 is 13 amino acids. Donors ranged from about 6 to 95 years old and were healthy Caucasians in Russia. A second roughly 7 to 12 cycle PCR used barcoded and J-beta primers. Each CDR3 protein is one row after TCRdb ran MiXCR on the 5' RACE reads. The table records about 1,400,000 distinct CDR3 sequences, around 59% of them present only once. This receptor was obtained from a man aged 18-30 years in good health. The V call is TRBV6-5, the J call TRBJ2-7; D might be TRBD1 (6 bases). The material sequenced was blood. CDR3 amino acids: CASSDQGSYEQYF. CDR3 bases: TGTGCCAGCAGTGACCAGGGGTCGTACGAGCAGTACTTC.